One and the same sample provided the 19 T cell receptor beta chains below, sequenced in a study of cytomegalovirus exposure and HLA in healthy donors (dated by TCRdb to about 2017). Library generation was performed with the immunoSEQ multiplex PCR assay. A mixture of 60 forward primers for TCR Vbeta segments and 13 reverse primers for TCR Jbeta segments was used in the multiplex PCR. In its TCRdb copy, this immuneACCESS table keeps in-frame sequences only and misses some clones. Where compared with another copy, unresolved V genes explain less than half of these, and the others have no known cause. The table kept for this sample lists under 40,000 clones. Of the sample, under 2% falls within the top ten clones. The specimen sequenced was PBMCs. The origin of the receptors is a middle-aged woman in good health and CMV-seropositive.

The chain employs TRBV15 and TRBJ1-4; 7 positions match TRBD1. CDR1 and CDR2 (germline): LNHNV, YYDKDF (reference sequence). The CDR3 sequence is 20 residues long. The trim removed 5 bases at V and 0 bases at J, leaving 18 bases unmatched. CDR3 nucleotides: TGTGCCACCAGCGTCCCTAGGCAAGGGGGCCTCGATCCAACTAATGAAAAACTGTTTTTT. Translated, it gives CATSVPRQGGLDPTNEKLFF.

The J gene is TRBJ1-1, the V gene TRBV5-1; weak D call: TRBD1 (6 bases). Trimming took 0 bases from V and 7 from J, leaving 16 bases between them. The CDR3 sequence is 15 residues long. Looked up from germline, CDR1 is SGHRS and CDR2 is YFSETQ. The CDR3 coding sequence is TGCGCCAGCAGCTTGGTTGGACAGAGAAACCTTGAAGCTTTCTTT. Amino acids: CASSLVGQRNLEAFF.

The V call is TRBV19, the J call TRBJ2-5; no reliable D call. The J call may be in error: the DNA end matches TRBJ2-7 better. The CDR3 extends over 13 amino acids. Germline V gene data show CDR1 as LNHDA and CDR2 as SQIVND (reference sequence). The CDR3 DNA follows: TGTGCCAGTAGTATAGATACTACGACCGAGCAGTACTTC. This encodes CASSIDTTTEQYF.

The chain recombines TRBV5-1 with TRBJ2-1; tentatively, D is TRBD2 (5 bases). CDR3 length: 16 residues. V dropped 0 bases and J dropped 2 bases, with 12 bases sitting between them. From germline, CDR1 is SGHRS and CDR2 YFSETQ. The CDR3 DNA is TGCGCCAGCAGCTTGGCCGGTGTCGGGACCTACAATGAGCAGTTCTTC. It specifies CASSLAGVGTYNEQFF. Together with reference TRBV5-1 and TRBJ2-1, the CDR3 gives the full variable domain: KAGVTQTPRYLIKTRGQQVTLSCSPISGHRSVSWYQQTPGQGLQFLFEYFSETQRNKGNFPGRFSGRQFSNSRSEMNVSTLELGDSALYLCASSLAGVGTYNEQFFGPGTRLTVL.

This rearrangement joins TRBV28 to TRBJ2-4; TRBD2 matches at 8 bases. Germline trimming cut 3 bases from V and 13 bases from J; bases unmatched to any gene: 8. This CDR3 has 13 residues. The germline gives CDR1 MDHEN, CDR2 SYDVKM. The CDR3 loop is CASSFRGGTQQYF. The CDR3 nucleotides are TGTGCCAGCAGTTTTCGGGGGGGGACACAACAGTACTTC.

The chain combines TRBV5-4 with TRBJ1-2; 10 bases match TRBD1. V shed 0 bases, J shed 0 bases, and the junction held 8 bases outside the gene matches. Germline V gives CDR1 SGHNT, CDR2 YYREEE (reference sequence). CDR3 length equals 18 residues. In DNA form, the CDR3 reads TGTGCCAGCAGCTTGGCCGGGGACAGGGGTCTAGCTAACTATGGCTACACCTTC. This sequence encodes CASSLAGDRGLANYGYTF.

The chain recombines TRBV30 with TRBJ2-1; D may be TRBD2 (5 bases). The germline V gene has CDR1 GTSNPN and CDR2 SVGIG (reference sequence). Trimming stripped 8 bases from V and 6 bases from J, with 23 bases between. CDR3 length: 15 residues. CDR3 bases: TGTGCCCGGGATCGAGGGCTGTTTTTAGGCAATGAGCAGTTCTTC. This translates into CARDRGLFLGNEQFF.

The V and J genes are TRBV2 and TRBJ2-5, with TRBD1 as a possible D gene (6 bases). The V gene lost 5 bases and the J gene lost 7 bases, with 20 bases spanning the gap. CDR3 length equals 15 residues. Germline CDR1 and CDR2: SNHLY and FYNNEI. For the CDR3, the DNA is TGTGCCAGCAGTAATCCTCAGGGGTTATTAGGGACCCAGTACTTC. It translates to CASSNPQGLLGTQYF. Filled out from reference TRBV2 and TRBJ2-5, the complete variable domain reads EPEVTQTPSHQVTQMGQEVILRCVPISNHLYFYWYRQILGQKVEFLVSFYNNEISEKSEIFDDQFSVERPDGSNFTLKIRSTKLEDSAMYFCASSNPQGLLGTQYFGPGTRLLVL.

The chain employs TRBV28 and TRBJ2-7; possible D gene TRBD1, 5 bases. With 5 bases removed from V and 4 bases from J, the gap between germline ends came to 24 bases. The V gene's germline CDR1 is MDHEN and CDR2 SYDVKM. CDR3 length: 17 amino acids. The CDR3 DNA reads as TGTGCCAGCAGTCTACATACCTTGACAGCGCGGCGGTACGAGCAGTACTTC. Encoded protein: CASSLHTLTARRYEQYF.

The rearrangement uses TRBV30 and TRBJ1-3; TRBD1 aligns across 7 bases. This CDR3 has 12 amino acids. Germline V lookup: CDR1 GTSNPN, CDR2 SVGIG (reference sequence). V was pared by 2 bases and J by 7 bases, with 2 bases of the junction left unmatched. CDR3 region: CAWSQGGNTIYF. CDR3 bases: TGTGCCTGGAGTCAGGGGGGTAACACCATATATTTT.

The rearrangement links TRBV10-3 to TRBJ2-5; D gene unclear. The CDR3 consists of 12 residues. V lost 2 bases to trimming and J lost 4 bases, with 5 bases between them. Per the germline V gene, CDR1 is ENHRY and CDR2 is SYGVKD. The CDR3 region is CAISEPRETQYF. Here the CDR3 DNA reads TGTGCCATCAGTGAGCCGCGAGAGACCCAGTACTTC.

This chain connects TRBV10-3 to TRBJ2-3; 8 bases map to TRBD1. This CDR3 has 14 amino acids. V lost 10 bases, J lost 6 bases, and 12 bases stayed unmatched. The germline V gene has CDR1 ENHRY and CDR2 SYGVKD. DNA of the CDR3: TGTGCCACTCACAGGGGGAGCGGAGTTGATACGCAGTATTTT. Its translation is CATHRGSGVDTQYF.

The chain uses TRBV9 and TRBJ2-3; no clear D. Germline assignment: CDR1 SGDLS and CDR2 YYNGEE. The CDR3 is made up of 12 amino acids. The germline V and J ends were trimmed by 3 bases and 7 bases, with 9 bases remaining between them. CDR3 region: CASSANSYTQYF. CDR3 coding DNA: TGTGCCAGCAGCGCTAACTCTTATACGCAGTATTTT.

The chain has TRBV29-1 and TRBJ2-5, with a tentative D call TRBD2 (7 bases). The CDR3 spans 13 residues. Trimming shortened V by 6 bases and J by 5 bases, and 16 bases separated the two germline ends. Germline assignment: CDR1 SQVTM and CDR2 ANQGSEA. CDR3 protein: CSVSEGGRETQYF. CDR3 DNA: TGCAGCGTCTCCGAGGGGGGGCGGGAGACCCAGTACTTC.

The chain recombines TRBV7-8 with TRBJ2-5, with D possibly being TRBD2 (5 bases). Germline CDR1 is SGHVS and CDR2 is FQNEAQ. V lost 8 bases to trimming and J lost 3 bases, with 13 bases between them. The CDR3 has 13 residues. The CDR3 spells CASVIRREETQYF. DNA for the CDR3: TGTGCCAGCGTGATTCGGCGGGAAGAGACCCAGTACTTC.

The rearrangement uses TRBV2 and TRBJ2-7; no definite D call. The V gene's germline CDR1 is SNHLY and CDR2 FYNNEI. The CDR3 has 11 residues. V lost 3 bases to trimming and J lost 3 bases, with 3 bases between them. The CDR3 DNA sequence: TGTGCCAGCAGTGACAGCTACGAGCAGTACTTC. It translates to CASSDSYEQYF.

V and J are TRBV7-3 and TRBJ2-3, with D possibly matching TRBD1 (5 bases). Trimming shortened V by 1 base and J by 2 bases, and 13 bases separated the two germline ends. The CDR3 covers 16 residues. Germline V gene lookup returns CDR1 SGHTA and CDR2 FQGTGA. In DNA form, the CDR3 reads TGTGCCAGCAGCTTAAATCGACAGACTTCCACAGATACGCAGTATTTT. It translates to CASSLNRQTSTDTQYF.

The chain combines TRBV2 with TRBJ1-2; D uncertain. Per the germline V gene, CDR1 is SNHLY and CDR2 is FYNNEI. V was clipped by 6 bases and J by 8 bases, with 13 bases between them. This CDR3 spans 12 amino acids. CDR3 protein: CASRETRIGYTF. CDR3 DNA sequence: TGTGCCAGCAGAGAGACACGGATCGGCTACACCTTC.

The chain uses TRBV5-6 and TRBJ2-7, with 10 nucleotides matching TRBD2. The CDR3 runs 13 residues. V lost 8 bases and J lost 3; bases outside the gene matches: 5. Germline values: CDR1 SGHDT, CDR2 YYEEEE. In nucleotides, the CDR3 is TGTGCCAGTAGGTTAGCGGGAGGCTACGAGCAGTACTTC. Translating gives CASRLAGGYEQYF.